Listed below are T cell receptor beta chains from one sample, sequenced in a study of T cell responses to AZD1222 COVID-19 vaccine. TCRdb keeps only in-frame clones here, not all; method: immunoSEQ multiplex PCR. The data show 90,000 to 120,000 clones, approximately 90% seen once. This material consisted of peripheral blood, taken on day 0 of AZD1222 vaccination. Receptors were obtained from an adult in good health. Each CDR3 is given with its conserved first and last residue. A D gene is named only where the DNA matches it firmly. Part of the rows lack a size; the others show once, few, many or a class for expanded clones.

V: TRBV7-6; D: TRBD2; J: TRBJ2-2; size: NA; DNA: TGTGCCAGCAGCTTATCACTAGCGGACACCGGGGAGCTGTTTTTT; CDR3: CASSLSLADTGELFF
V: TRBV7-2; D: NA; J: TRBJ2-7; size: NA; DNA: TGTGCCAGCAGCTTAGGGACGGGACCCTACGAGCAGTACTTC; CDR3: CASSLGTGPYEQYF
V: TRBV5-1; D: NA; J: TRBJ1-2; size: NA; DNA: TGCGCCAGCAGCTTTGGGGAGATGGGCTACACCTTC; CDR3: CASSFGEMGYTF
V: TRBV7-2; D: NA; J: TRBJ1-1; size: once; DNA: TGTGCCAGCAGCTTGGGGGTGTACACTGAAGCTTTCTTT; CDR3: CASSLGVYTEAFF
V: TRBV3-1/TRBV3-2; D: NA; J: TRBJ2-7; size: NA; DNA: TGTGCCAGCAGCCCCCGTCGGGGCAGCTACGAGCAGTACTTC; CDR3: CASSPRRGSYEQYF
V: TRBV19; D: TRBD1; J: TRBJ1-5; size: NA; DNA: TGTGCCAGTAGTGGACAGGGGGTAGGTACCCAGCATTTT; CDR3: CASSGQGVGTQHF
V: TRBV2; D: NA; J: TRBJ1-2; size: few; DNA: TGTGCCAGCACCGTGAGGCAGGGTGACTATGGCTACACCTTC; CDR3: CASTVRQGDYGYTF
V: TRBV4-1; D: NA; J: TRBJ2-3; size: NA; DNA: TGCGCCAGCAGCCAGTTCATCACTAGCACAGATACGCAGTATTTT; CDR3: CASSQFITSTDTQYF
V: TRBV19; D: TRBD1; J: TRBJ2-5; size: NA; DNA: TGTGCCAGTAGTCGGGTGTCGGGACAGGGAGAAGAGACCCAGTACTTC; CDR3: CASSRVSGQGEETQYF
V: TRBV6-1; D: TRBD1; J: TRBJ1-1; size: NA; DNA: TGTGCCAGCAGGATACTAACAGGGGGGAACACTGAAGCTTTCTTT; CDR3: CASRILTGGNTEAFF
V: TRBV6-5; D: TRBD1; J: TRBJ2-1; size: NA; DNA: TGTGCCAGCAGTTCCAGCCCGGACAGGGGTGAACTACGGTTCTTC; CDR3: CASSSSPDRGELRFF
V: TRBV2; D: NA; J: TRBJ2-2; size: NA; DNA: TGTGCCAGCAGTTCCGCGAACACCGGGGAGCTGTTTTTT; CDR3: CASSSANTGELFF
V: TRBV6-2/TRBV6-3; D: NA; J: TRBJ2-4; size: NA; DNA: TGTGCCAGCAGTCGGGGAGAGCTAGCCAAAAACATTCAGTACTTC; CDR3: CASSRGELAKNIQYF
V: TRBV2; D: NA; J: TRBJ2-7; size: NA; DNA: TGTGCCAGCAGTAAGGATTTGGCGATTACCTACGAGCAGTACTTC; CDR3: CASSKDLAITYEQYF
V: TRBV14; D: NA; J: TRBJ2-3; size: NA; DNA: TGTGCCAGCAGCCAAGAATGGGGGACACGAATGTTTAATACGCAGTATTTT; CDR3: CASSQEWGTRMFNTQYF
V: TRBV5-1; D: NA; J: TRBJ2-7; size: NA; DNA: TGCGCCAGCAGCTTGGGGCTAGCTGACTACGAGCAGTACTTC; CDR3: CASSLGLADYEQYF
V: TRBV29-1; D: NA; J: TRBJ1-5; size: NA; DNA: TGCAGCGTTGAAGAATCCAGGGGTCAGCCCCAGCATTTT; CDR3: CSVEESRGQPQHF
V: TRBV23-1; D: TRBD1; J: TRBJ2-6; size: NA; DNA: TGCGCCAGCAGTCAATTCCCTCGGGACAGCGAGGTCTCTGGGGCCAACGTCCTGACTTTC; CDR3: CASSQFPRDSEVSGANVLTF
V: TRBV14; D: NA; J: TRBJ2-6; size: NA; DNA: TGTGCCAGCAGCCCTTTCGGGTCTGGGGCCAACGTCCTGACTTTC; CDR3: CASSPFGSGANVLTF
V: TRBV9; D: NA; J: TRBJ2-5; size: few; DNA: TGTGCCAGCAGCAAATTCGGGGCGTACCAAGAGACCCAGTACTTC; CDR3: CASSKFGAYQETQYF
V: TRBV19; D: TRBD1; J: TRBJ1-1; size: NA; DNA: TGTGCCAGTAGCTCTACAGGGGACACTGAAGCTTTCTTT; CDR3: CASSSTGDTEAFF
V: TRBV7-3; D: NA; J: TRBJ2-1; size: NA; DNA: TGTGCCAGCAGCTTAACTTATTTTGGTAGGACTCCCTCCACCTACAATGAGCAGTTCTTC; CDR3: CASSLTYFGRTPSTYNEQFF
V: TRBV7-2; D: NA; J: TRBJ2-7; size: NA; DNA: TGTGCCAGCAGCCCCGCGATTGTTGGCAGGCAGAGCTACGAGCAGTACTTC; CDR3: CASSPAIVGRQSYEQYF
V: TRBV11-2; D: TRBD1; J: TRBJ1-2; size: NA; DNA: TGTGCCAGCAGCCCCCCCGACAGGGCCTATGGCTACACCTTC; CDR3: CASSPPDRAYGYTF